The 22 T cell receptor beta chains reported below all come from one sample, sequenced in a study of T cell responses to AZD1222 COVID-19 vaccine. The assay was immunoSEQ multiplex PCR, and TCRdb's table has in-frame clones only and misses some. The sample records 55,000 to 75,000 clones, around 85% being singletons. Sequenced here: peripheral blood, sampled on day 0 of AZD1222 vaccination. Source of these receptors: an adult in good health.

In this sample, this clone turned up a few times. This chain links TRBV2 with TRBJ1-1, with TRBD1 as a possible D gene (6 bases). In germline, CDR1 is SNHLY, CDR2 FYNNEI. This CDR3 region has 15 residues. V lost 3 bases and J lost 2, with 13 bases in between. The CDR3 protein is CASSENRGPNTEAFF. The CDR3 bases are TGTGCCAGCAGTGAGAATCGGGGGCCCAACACTGAAGCTTTCTTT.

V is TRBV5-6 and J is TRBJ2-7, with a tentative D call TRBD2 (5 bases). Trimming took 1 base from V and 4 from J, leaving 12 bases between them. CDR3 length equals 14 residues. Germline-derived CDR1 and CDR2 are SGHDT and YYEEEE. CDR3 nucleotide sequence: TGTGCCAGCAGCTTGCCGGGGTTGGGGTACGAGCAGTACTTC. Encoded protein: CASSLPGLGYEQYF.

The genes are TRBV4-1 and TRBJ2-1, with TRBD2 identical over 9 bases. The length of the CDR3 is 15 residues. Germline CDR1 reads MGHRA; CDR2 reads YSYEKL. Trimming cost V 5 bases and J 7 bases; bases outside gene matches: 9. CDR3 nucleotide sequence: TGCGCCAGCAGCTATCAGCGGGAGGTAGCAAATGAGCAGTTCTTC. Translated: CASSYQREVANEQFF.

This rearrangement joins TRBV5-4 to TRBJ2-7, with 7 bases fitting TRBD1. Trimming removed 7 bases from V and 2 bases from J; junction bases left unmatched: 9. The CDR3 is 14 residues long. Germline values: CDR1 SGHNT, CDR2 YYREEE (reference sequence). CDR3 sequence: CASQPGTATYEQYF. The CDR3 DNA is TGTGCCAGCCAACCCGGGACAGCGACCTACGAGCAGTACTTC.

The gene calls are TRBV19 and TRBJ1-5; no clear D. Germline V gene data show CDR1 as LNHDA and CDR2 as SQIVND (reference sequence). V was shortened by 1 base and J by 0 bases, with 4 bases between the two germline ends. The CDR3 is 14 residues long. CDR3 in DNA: TGTGCCAGTAGTATAGTAAGTAGCAATCAGCCCCAGCATTTT. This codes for CASSIVSSNQPQHF. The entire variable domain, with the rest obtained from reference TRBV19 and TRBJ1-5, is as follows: DGGITQSPKYLFRKEGQNVTLSCEQNLNHDAMYWYRQDPGQGLRLIYYSQIVNDFQKGDIAEGYSVSREKKESFPLTVTSAQKNPTAFYLCASSIVSSNQPQHFGDGTRLSIL.

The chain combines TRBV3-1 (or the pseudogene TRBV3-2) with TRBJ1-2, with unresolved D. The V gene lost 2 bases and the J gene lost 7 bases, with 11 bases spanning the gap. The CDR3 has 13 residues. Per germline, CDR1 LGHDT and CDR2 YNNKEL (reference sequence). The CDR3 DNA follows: TGTGCCAGCAGCCAAATACAATCGTCTGGCTACACCTTC. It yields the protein CASSQIQSSGYTF.

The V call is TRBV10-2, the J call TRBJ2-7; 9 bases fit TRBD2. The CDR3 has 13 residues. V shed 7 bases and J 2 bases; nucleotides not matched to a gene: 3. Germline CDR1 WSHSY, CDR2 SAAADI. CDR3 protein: CASKTSGTYEQYF. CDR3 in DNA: TGCGCCAGCAAGACTAGCGGCACCTACGAGCAGTACTTC.

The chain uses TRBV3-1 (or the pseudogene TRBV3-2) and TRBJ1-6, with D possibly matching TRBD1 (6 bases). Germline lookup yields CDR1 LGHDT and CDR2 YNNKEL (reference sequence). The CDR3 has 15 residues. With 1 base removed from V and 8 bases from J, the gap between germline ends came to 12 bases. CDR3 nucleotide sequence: TGTGCCAGCAGCCAAGTAGGTTCAGGGGATTCACCCCTCCACTTT. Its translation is CASSQVGSGDSPLHF.

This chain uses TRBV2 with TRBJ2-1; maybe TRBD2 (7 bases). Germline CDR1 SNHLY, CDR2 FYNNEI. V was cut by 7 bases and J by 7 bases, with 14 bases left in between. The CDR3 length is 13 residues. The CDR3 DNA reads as TGTGCCAGCAAAGGGGGAGGGGAAAATGAGCAGTTCTTC. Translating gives CASKGGGENEQFF.

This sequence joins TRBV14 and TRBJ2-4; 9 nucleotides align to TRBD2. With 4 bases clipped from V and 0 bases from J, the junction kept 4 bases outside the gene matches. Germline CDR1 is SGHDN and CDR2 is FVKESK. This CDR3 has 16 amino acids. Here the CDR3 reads CASSPTSGVAKNIQYF. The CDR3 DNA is TGTGCCAGCAGCCCGACTAGCGGAGTAGCCAAAAACATTCAGTACTTC.

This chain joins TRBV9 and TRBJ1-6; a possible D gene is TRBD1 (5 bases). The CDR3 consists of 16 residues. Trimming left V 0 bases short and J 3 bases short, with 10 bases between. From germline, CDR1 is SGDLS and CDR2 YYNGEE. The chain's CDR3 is CASSVVQVVYNSPLHF. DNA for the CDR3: TGTGCCAGCAGCGTAGTACAGGTAGTCTATAATTCACCCCTCCACTTT. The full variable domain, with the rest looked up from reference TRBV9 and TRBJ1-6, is DSGVTQTPKHLITATGQRVTLRCSPRSGDLSVYWYQQSLDQGLQFLIQYYNGEERAKGNILERFSAQQFPDLHSELNLSSLELGDSALYFCASSVVQVVYNSPLHFGNGTRLTVT.

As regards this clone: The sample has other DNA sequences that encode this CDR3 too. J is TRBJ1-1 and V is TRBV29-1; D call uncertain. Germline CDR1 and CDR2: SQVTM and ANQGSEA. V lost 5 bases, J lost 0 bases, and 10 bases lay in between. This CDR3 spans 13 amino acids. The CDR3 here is CSVNRGMNTEAFF. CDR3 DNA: TGCAGCGTTAACAGAGGCATGAACACTGAAGCTTTCTTT.

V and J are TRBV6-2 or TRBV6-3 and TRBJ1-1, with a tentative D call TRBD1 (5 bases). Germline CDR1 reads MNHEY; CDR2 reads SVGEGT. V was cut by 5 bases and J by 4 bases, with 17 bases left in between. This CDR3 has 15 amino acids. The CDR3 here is CASSPPGVGSTEAFF. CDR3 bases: TGTGCCAGCAGTCCCCCGGGGGTGGGGAGCACTGAAGCTTTCTTT.

CDR3 in DNA: TGTGCCAGCAGCTTAGCCCGGGGGGGGCCCGATCAGCCCCAGCATTTT. Translation gives CASSLARGGPDQPQHF. This chain links TRBV7-9 with TRBJ1-5; TRBD1 is a possible D gene (6 bases). There are 16 residues in the CDR3. The germline V gene encodes CDR1 SEHNR and CDR2 FQNEAQ (reference sequence). V lost 0 bases and J lost 5, with 14 bases in between.

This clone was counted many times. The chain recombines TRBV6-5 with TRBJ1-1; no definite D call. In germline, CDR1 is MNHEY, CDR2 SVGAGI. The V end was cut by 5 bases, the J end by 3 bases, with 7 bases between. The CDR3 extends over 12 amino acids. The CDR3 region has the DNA TGTGCCAGCAGTCGTAGACACACTGAAGCTTTCTTT. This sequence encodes CASSRRHTEAFF.

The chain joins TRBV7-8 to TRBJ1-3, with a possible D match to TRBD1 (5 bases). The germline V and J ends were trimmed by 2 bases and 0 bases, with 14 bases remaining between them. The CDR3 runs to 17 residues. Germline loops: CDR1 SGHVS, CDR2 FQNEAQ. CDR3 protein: CASSLPGTSFSGNTIYF. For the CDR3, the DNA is TGTGCCAGCAGCTTACCTGGGACGTCTTTCTCTGGAAACACCATATATTTT.

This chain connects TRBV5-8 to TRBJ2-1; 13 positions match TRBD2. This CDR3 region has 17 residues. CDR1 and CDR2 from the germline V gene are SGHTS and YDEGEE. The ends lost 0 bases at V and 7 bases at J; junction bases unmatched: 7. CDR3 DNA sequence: TGTGCCAGCAGCTTGGGGACTAGCGGGAGATTTGGGAATGAGCAGTTCTTC. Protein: CASSLGTSGRFGNEQFF.

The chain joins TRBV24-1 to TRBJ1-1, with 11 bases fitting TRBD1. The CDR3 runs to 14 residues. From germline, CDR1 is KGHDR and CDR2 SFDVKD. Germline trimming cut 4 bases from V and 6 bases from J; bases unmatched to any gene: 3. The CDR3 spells CATSEGQGEAEAFF. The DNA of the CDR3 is TGTGCCACCAGTGAGGGACAGGGGGAGGCTGAAGCTTTCTTT.

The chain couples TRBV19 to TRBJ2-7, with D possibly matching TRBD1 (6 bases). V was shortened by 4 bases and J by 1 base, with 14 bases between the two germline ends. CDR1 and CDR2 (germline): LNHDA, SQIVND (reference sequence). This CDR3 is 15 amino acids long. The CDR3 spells CASSKPSDSSYEQYF. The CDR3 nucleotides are TGTGCCAGTAGTAAACCCTCGGACAGTTCCTACGAGCAGTACTTC.

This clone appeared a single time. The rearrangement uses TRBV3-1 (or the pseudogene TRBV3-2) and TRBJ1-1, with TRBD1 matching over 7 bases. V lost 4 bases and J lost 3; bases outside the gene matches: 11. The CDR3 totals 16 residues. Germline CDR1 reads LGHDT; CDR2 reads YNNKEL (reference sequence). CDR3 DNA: TGTGCCAGCAGCCGAACGCAGGGGGGCGGACACACTGAAGCTTTCTTT. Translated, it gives CASSRTQGGGHTEAFF.

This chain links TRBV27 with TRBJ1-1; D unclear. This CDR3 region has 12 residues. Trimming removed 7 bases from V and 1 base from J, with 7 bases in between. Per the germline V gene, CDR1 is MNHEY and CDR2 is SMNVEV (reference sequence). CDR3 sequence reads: CASISGNTEAFF. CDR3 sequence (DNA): TGTGCCAGCATTTCGGGGAACACTGAAGCTTTCTTT.

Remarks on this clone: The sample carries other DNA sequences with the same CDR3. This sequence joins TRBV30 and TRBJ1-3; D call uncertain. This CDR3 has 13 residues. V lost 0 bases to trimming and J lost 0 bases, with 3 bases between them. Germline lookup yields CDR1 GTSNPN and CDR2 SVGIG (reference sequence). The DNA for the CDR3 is TGTGCCTGGAGTGTGGGCTCTGGAAACACCATATATTTT. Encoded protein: CAWSVGSGNTIYF.